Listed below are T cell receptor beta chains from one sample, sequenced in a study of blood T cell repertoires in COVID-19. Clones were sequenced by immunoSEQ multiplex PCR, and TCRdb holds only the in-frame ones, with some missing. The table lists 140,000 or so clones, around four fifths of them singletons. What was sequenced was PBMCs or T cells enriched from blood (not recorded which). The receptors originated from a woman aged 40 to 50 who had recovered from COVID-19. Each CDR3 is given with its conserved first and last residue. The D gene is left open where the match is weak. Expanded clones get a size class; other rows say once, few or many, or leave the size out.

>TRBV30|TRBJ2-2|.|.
CAWSVGRANTGELFF
TGTGCCTGGAGTGTAGGCAGGGCGAACACCGGGGAGCTGTTTTTT
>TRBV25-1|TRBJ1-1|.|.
CASSENRATEAFF
TGTGCCAGCAGTGAAAACAGGGCCACTGAAGCTTTCTTT
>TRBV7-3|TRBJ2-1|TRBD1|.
CASSLNTGAGNEQFF
TGTGCCAGCAGCTTAAACACAGGGGCTGGTAATGAGCAGTTCTTC
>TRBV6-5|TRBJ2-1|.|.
CASSYSAGVGNEQFF
TGTGCCAGCAGTTACTCGGCAGGGGTAGGCAATGAGCAGTTCTTC
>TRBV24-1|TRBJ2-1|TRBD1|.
CATSDIQGALRGQFF
TGTGCCACCAGTGATATACAGGGGGCCCTTCGTGGACAGTTCTTC
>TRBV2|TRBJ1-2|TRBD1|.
CASSRGQLPSNYGYTF
TGTGCCAGCAGTAGGGGACAGCTTCCTTCTAACTATGGCTACACCTTC
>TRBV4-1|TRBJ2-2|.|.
CASSQEGGGTGELFF
TGCGCCAGCAGCCAAGAGGGGGGAGGCACCGGGGAGCTGTTTTTT
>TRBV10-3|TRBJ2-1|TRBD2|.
CAISPKREINNEQFF
TGTGCCATCAGTCCTAAGCGGGAGATCAACAATGAGCAGTTCTTC
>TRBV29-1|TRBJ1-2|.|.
CSVEEVEGFYGYTF
TGCAGCGTTGAAGAAGTCGAGGGCTTCTATGGCTACACCTTC
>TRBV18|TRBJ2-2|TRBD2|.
CASSPTGLAGGPNTGELFF
TGTGCCAGCTCACCAACAGGACTAGCGGGGGGGCCTAACACCGGGGAGCTGTTTTTT
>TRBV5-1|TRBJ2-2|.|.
CASSLQYGELFF
TGCGCCAGCAGCTTGCAGTACGGGGAGCTGTTTTTT
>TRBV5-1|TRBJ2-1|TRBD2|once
CASSLGLAGDNEQFF
TGCGCCAGCAGCCTCGGACTAGCGGGAGACAATGAGCAGTTCTTC
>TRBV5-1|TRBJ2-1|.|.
CASSLDGGPSYNEQFF
TGCGCCAGCAGCTTGGATGGCGGGCCCTCCTACAATGAGCAGTTCTTC
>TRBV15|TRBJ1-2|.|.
CATSLLNYGYTF
TGTGCCACCAGCCTACTTAACTATGGCTACACCTTC
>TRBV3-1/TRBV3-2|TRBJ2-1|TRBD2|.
CASSQSGGAYNEQFF
TGTGCCAGCAGCCAAAGCGGGGGGGCCTACAATGAGCAGTTCTTC
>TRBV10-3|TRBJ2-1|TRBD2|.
CAISESAGAGYNEQFF
TGTGCCATCAGTGAGTCGGCGGGAGCCGGTTACAATGAGCAGTTCTTC
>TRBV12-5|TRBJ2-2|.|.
CASGLGVLAHHEGAGELFF
TGTGCTAGTGGTTTGGGAGTACTAGCACATCACGAAGGGGCCGGGGAGCTGTTTTTT
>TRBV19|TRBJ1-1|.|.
CASRDPRGNTEAFF
TGTGCCAGTAGGGATCCCCGGGGGAACACTGAAGCTTTCTTT
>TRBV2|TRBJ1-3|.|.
CASSDTRSTGNTIYF
TGTGCCAGCAGTGATACGAGGTCTACAGGAAACACCATATATTTT
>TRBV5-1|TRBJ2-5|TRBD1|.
CASSLAGQAWSETQYF
TGCGCCAGCAGCTTGGCCGGACAGGCGTGGTCAGAGACCCAGTACTTC
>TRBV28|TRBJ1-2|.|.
CASSYLGGARPSGYTF
TGTGCCAGCTCTTATCTCGGGGGGGCGCGGCCTTCCGGCTACACCTTC
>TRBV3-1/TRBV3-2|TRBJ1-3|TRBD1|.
CASSLRGQGTGNTIYF
TGTGCCAGCAGCCTGAGGGGACAGGGCACTGGAAACACCATATATTTT
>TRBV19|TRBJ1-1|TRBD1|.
CASSTTLSTGPNTEAFF
TGTGCCAGTAGTACCACCCTCTCGACAGGGCCGAACACTGAAGCTTTCTTT
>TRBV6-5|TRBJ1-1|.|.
CASSYSISGNTEAFF
TGTGCCAGCAGTTACTCGATTAGTGGGAACACTGAAGCTTTCTTT
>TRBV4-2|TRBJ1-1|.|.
CASSQDWEGGQGTEAFF
TGTGCCAGCAGCCAAGATTGGGAGGGAGGGCAAGGCACTGAAGCTTTCTTT
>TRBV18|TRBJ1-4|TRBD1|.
CASSVAQGANEKLFF
TGTGCCAGCTCAGTCGCCCAGGGGGCTAATGAAAAACTGTTTTTT
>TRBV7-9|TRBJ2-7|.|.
CASSFGEVPEQYF
TGTGCCAGCAGCTTTGGAGAGGTACCCGAGCAGTACTTC
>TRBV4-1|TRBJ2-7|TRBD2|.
CASSQLAGGGEQYF
TGCGCCAGCAGCCAGCTCGCCGGGGGGGGTGAGCAGTACTTC
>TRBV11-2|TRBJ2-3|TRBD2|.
CASSSGLAANTDTQYF
TGTGCCAGCAGCTCGGGACTAGCGGCAAACACAGATACGCAGTATTTT
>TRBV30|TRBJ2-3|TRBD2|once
CAWGMLAGVKDTQYF
TGTGCCTGGGGGATGCTTGCGGGAGTGAAAGATACGCAGTATTTT
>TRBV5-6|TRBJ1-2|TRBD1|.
CASSPDGQANYGYTF
TGTGCCAGCAGCCCAGACGGACAGGCGAACTATGGCTACACCTTC
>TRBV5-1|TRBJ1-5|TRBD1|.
CASSLGPGQGSNQPQHF
TGCGCCAGCAGCTTGGGGCCGGGACAGGGTAGCAATCAGCCCCAGCATTTT
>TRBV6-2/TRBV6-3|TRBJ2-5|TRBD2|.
CASSQGLAGETQYF
TGTGCCAGCAGTCAAGGACTAGCGGGAGAGACCCAGTACTTC